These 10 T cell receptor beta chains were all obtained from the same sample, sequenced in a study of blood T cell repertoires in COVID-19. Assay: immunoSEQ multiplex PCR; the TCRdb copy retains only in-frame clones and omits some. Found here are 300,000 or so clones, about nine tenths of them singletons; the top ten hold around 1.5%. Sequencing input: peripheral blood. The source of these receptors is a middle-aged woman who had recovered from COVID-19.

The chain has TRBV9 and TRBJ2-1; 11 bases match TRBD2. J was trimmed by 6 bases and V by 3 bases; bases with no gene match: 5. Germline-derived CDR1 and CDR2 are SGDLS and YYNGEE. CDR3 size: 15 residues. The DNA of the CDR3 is TGTGCCAGCAGCGGAACTAGCGGGAGAGTCAATGAGCAGTTCTTC. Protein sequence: CASSGTSGRVNEQFF. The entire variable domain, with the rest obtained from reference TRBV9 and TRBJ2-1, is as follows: DSGVTQTPKHLITATGQRVTLRCSPRSGDLSVYWYQQSLDQGLQFLIQYYNGEERAKGNILERFSAQQFPDLHSELNLSSLELGDSALYFCASSGTSGRVNEQFFGPGTRLTVL.

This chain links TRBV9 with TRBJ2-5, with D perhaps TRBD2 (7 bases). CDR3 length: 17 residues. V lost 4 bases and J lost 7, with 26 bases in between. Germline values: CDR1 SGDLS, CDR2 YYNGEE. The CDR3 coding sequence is TGTGCCAGCAGCAAGGGGGGGACCCCCTCGGACGGTGGGACCCAGTACTTC. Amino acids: CASSKGGTPSDGGTQYF.

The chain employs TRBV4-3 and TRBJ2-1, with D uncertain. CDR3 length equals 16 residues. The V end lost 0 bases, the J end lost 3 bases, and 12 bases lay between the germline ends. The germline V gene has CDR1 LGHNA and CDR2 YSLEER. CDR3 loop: CASSQDIGANYNEQFF. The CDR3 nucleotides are TGCGCCAGCAGCCAAGATATTGGTGCTAACTACAATGAGCAGTTCTTC.

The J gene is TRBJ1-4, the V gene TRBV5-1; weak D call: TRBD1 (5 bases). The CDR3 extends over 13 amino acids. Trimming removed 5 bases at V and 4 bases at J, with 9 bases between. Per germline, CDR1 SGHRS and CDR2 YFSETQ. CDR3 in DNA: TGCGCCAGCAGGGTCAGGGATAATGAAAAACTGTTTTTT. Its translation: CASRVRDNEKLFF.

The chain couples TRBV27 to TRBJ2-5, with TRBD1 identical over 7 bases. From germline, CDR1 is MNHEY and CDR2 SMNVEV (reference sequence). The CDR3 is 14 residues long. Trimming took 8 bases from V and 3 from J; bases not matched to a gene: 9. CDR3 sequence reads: CASFPITGEETQYF. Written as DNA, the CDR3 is TGTGCCAGCTTCCCAATAACAGGGGAAGAGACCCAGTACTTC.

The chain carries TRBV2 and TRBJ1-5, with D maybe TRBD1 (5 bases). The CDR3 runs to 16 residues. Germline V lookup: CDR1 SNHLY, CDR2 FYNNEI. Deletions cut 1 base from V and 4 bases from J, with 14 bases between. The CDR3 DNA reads TGTGCCAGCAGTGAAGAGGCGGGGCAGTATAATCAGCCCCAGCATTTT. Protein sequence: CASSEEAGQYNQPQHF.

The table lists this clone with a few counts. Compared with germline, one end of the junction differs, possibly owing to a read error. The CDR3 sequence: CASSPDRINTGELFF. In DNA form, the CDR3 reads TGTGCTAGCAGCCCCGACAGGATTAACACCGGGGAGCTGTTTTTT. The gene calls are TRBV7-7 and TRBJ2-2; TRBD1 is a possible D gene (6 bases). In germline, CDR1 is SSHAT, CDR2 FNYEAQ (reference sequence). The CDR3 length is 15 residues. Based on the CDR3 plus reference TRBV7-7 and TRBJ2-2, the full variable domain is GAGVSQSPRYKVTKRGQDVTLRCDPISSHATLYWYQQALGQGPEFLTYFNYEAQPDKSGLPSDRFSAERPEGSISTLTIQRTEQRDSAMYRCASSPDRINTGELFFGEGSRLTVL.

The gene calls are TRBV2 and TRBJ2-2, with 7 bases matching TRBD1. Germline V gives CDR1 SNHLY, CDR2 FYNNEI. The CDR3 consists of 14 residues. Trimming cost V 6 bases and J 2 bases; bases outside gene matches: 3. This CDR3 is CASRGTANTGELFF. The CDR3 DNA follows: TGTGCCAGCAGGGGGACAGCTAACACCGGGGAGCTGTTTTTT.

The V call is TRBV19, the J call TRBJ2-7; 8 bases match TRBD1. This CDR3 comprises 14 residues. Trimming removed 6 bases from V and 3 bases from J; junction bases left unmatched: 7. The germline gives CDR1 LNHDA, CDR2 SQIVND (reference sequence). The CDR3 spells CASRAGTGDYEQYF. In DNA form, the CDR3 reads TGTGCCAGTAGAGCCGGGACAGGAGACTACGAGCAGTACTTC.

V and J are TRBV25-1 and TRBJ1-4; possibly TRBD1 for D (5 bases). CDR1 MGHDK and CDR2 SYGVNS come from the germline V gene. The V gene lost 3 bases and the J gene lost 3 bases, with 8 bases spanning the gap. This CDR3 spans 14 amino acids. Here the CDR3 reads CASSDRASNEKLFF. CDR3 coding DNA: TGTGCCAGCAGTGACAGGGCGTCTAATGAAAAACTGTTTTTT.